Sequencing of this T cell receptor (beta chain) was carried out in a study of radiotherapy plus CTLA-4 blockade in lung cancer. This CDR3 spans 13 amino acids. V lost 0 bases to trimming and J lost 6 bases, with 7 bases between them. Germline V gene sequence: CDR1 SGHRS, CDR2 YFSETQ. The method was immunoSEQ multiplex PCR; TCRdb's version includes in-frame clones alone and lacks a portion of them. The profile shows some 49,000 clones, about 88% of them singletons. This clone was observed a single time. This clonotype was obtained from a human donor with non-small cell lung cancer whose response to radiotherapy plus ipilimumab could not be evaluated. Here the sequenced sample was peripheral blood, taken from a patient treated with radiotherapy plus ipilimumab. The chain couples TRBV5-1 to TRBJ1-5; D is undetermined. The CDR3 protein is CASSLAEGQPQHF. CDR3 DNA: TGCGCCAGCAGCTTGGCCGAGGGTCAGCCCCAGCATTTT.